This passage covers 10 T cell receptor beta chains from one sample sequenced in a study of shared clonotypes between healthy human individuals. The assay was immunoSEQ multiplex PCR, and TCRdb's table has in-frame clones only and misses some. The data show approximately 1.5 million clones, roughly 98% seen once. The sample consisted of naive CD4+ T cells sorted from blood. Subset noted: CD45RA+ positively selected. The receptors come from a man aged 25 to 40 in good health.

The chain has TRBV28 and TRBJ2-7, with TRBD2 identical over 10 bases. Unmatched junction bases numbered 10, after V lost 5 bases and J lost 3 bases. Germline CDR1 MDHEN, CDR2 SYDVKM. The CDR3 is 16 amino acids. CDR3 protein: CASSILTSGVYYEQYF. CDR3 bases: TGTGCCAGCAGTATTCTCACTAGCGGGGTATACTACGAGCAGTACTTC. Looking up the rest from reference TRBV28 and TRBJ2-7 gives the full variable domain: DVKVTQSSRYLVKRTGEKVFLECVQDMDHENMFWYRQDPGLGLRLIYFSYDVKMKEKGDIPEGYSVSREKKERFSLILESASTNQTSMYLCASSILTSGVYYEQYFGPGTRLTVT.

The V and J genes are TRBV30 and TRBJ2-1; D might be TRBD2 (7 bases). Germline CDR1 is GTSNPN and CDR2 is SVGIG (reference sequence). CDR3 length: 11 residues. Trimming pared 8 bases from V and 10 bases from J, leaving 15 bases between. CDR3 sequence: CAGGGGREQFF. CDR3 coding DNA: TGTGCCGGGGGCGGCGGGAGAGAGCAGTTCTTC.

V and J are TRBV14 and TRBJ2-7; D is possibly TRBD1 (6 bases). V was clipped by 2 bases and J by 2 bases, with 13 bases between them. The CDR3 has 15 amino acids. Germline CDR1 is SGHDN and CDR2 is FVKESK. The chain's CDR3 is CASSQWSGATYEQYF. CDR3 nucleotide sequence: TGTGCCAGCAGCCAATGGTCAGGGGCTACCTACGAGCAGTACTTC.

The CDR3 region is CASLNGKGELGGLFF. The CDR3 DNA is TGTGCCAGCTTAAACGGGAAGGGGGAACTAGGAGGACTGTTTTTT. The chain uses TRBV2 and TRBJ1-4; TRBD1 might be the D (6 bases). CDR1 is SNHLY, CDR2 FYNNEI, per germline. The germline V and J ends were trimmed by 8 bases and 13 bases, with 26 bases remaining between them. The CDR3 has 15 residues.

The chain combines TRBV11-2 with TRBJ2-1; D is undetermined. CDR1 SGHAT and CDR2 FQNNGV come from the germline V gene. Trimming left V 5 bases short and J 10 bases short, with 18 bases between. This CDR3 has 14 amino acids. CDR3 nucleotides: TGTGCCAGCAGCCCCATCAAGCGAACCAAGGAGCAGTTCTTC. This encodes CASSPIKRTKEQFF. The full variable domain, rest sourced from reference TRBV11-2 and TRBJ2-1, is EAGVAQSPRYKIIEKRQSVAFWCNPISGHATLYWYQQILGQGPKLLIQFQNNGVVDDSQLPKDRFSAERLKGVDSTLKIQPAKLEDSAVYLCASSPIKRTKEQFFGPGTRLTVL.

The chain links TRBV7-9 to TRBJ2-5; a weak D match, TRBD1 (6 bases). V lost 4 bases and J 4 bases, leaving 19 bases between the germline ends. This CDR3 is built from 16 residues. Germline values: CDR1 SEHNR, CDR2 FQNEAQ (reference sequence). The CDR3 here is CASSSPRTAPGETQYF. In nucleotides, the CDR3 is TGTGCCAGCAGCTCACCACGGACAGCCCCGGGAGAGACCCAGTACTTC.

V usage is TRBV19 and J usage is TRBJ1-2, with 9 bases that match TRBD1. Per the germline V gene, CDR1 is LNHDA and CDR2 is SQIVND (reference sequence). The CDR3 runs 14 residues. V gave up 7 bases and J gave up 6 bases; unmatched junction bases: 9. The CDR3 DNA is TGTGCCAGTATCTCCGGTGGGACAGGGCATGGCTACACCTTC. This translates into CASISGGTGHGYTF.

Worth noting for this clone: The sample holds other DNA sequences that translate to the same CDR3. The chain combines TRBV7-2 with TRBJ1-5; unclear D gene. Germline loops: CDR1 SGHTA, CDR2 FQGNSA. V was trimmed by 1 base and J by 3 bases, leaving 7 bases between them. The CDR3 is 14 residues long. Here the CDR3 reads CASSLVSLNQPQHF. The CDR3 nucleotides read TGTGCCAGCAGCTTAGTAAGCCTCAATCAGCCCCAGCATTTT. Drawing the rest from reference TRBV7-2 and TRBJ1-5, the complete variable domain is GAGVSQSPSNKVTEKGKDVELRCDPISGHTALYWYRQSLGQGLEFLIYFQGNSAPDKSGLPSDRFSAERTGGSVSTLTIQRTQQEDSAVYLCASSLVSLNQPQHFGDGTRLSIL.

The chain recombines TRBV27 with TRBJ2-5; D ambiguous. The CDR3 is 15 amino acids. V lost 1 base and J 0 bases, leaving 9 bases between the germline ends. Germline CDR1 is MNHEY and CDR2 is SMNVEV (reference sequence). The CDR3 DNA reads TGTGCCAGCAGTTTATTCAGTGTGCACCAAGAGACCCAGTACTTC. Translating gives CASSLFSVHQETQYF.

The chain is built from TRBV7-2 and TRBJ2-1; no clear D. Trimming removed 5 bases at V and 0 bases at J, with 14 bases between. This CDR3 region has 16 residues. Germline lookup yields CDR1 SGHTA and CDR2 FQGNSA. The CDR3: CASSPGGRSSYNEQFF. The CDR3 DNA is TGTGCCAGCAGCCCGGGCGGAAGAAGCTCCTACAATGAGCAGTTCTTC.